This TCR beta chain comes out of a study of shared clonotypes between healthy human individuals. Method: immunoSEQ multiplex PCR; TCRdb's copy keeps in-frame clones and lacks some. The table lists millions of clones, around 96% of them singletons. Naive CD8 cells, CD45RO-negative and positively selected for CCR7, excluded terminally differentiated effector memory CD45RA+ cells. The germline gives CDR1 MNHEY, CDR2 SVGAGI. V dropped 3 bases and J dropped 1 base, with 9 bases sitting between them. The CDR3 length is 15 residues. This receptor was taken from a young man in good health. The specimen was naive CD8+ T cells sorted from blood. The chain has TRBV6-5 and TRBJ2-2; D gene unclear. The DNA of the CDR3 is TGTGCCAGCAGTTATTCCTCTCGGAACACCGGGGAGCTGTTTTTT. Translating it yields CASSYSSRNTGELFF.